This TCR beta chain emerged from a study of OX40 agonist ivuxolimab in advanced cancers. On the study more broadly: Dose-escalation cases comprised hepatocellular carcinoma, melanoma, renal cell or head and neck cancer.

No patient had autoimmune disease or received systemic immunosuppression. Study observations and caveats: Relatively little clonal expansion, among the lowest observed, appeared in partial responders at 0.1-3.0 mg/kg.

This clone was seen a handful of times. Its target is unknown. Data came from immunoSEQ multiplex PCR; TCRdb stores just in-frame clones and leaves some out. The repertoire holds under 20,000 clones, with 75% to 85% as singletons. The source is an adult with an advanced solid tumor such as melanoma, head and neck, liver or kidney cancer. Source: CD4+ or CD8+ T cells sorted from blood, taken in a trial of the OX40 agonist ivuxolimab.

CDR3 loop: CATWAVGAPETQYF. The CDR3 DNA reads TGTGCCACCTGGGCCGTCGGGGCGCCGGAGACCCAGTACTTC. V and J are TRBV15 and TRBJ2-5, with D perhaps being TRBD1 or TRBD2 (5 bases each). The V and J ends lost 8 bases and 5 bases respectively, with 18 bases between them. The CDR3 runs 14 residues. Germline CDR1 LNHNV, CDR2 YYDKDF (reference sequence). Complete variable domain (other parts from reference TRBV15 and TRBJ2-5): DAMVIQNPRYQVTQFGKPVTLSCSQTLNHNVMYWYQQKSSQAPKLLFHYYDKDFNNEADTPDNFQSRRPNTSFCFLDIRSPGLGDTAMYLCATWAVGAPETQYFGPGTRLLVL.